This T cell receptor (beta chain) was retrieved from a study of blood T cells in healthy people across ages. A word on this clonotype: A read error may produce the germline difference seen at one junction end.

Alongside a J-beta primer mix, a sample-barcoded 5' primer served in a second PCR lasting about 7 to 12 cycles. TCRdb ran MiXCR on the 5' RACE reads and lists one entry per CDR3 protein. This sample has fewer than 2,000,000 distinct CDR3 sequences, with 30% to 40% found just once. Each of the donors had about 9.9 milliliters of peripheral blood drawn into EDTA-treated Vacutainer tubes. This CDR3 comprises 13 residues. CDR1 is KGHSH, CDR2 LQKENI, per germline. The clonotype originates from a human donor in good health. V and J are TRBV18 and TRBJ1-2, with 7 bases fitting TRBD1. Sequences were obtained from blood. The CDR3 spells CANSPGTVYGYTF. The DNA for the CDR3 is TGTGCCAACTCACCAGGGACAGTCTATGGCTACACCTTC. The full variable domain, rest sourced from reference TRBV18 and TRBJ1-2, is NAGVMQNPRHLVRRRGQEARLRCSPMKGHSHVYWYRQLPEEGLKFMVYLQKENIIDESGMPKERFSAEFPKEGPSILRIQQVVRGDSAAYFCANSPGTVYGYTFGSGTRLTVV.